This T cell receptor beta chain emerged from a study of beta chain features in type 1 diabetes. V dropped 4 bases and J dropped 6 bases, with 16 bases sitting between them. CDR3 length: 15 residues. Points from the study as a whole: In these data, an HLA type influence on TCRB rearrangement remained unresolved. Among patients with Type 1 diabetes, TCRB CDR3s were moderately but significantly shorter in every one of the four CD4+ subsets. Possibly, sequencing cDNA over-represented cells that had high TCR expression levels.

Per donor, one heparinised blood draw averaged about 100 mL. Purity above 95% was achieved in all sorted populations. TCRB transcripts that were expressed got sequenced, as all of the isolated RNA had been reverse transcribed. This table comes from immunoSEQ multiplex PCR, and its TCRdb copy is limited to in-frame clones, with some not included. Found here are some 350,000 clones, roughly 12% of them singletons; the top ten hold approximately 0.016%. This clone showed up many times. Its antigen is undetermined. The chain has TRBV23-1 and TRBJ1-5; D is perhaps TRBD1 (6 bases). TRBV23-1 is sorted into the ORF group, with uncertain function. The sample consisted of naive CD4+ T cells from blood. This receptor was obtained from a young woman with type 1 diabetes. CDR3 in amino acids: CASSLAGDISQPQHF. CDR3 bases: TGCGCCAGCAGTCTGGCAGGGGATATAAGTCAGCCCCAGCATTTT.